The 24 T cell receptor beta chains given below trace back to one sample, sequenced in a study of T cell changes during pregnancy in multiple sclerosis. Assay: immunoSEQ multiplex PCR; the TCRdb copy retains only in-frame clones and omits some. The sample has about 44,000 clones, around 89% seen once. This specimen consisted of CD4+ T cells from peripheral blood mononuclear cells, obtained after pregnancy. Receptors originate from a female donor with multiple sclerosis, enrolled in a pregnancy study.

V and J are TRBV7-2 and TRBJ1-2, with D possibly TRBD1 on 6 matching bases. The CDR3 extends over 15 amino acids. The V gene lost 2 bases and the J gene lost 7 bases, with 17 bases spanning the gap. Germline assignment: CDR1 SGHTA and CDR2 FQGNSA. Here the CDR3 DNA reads TGTGCCAGCAGCTTAAGCCCGCAGGGGTCGGGTGGCTACACCTTC. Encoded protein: CASSLSPQGSGGYTF.

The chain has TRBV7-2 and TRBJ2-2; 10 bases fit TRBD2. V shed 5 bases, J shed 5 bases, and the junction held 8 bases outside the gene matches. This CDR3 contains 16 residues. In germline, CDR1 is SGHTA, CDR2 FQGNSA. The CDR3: CASSGLAGVGTGELFF. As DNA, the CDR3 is TGTGCCAGCAGCGGTCTAGCGGGAGTCGGAACCGGGGAGCTGTTTTTT. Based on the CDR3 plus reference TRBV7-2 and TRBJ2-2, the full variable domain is GAGVSQSPSNKVTEKGKDVELRCDPISGHTALYWYRQSLGQGLEFLIYFQGNSAPDKSGLPSDRFSAERTGGSVSTLTIQRTQQEDSAVYLCASSGLAGVGTGELFFGEGSRLTVL.

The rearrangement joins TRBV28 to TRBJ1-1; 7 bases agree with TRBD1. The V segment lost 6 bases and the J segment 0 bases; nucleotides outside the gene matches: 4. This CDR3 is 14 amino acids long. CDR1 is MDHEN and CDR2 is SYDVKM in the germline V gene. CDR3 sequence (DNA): TGTGCCAGCAGAACGACAGGGATGAACACTGAAGCTTTCTTT. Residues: CASRTTGMNTEAFF. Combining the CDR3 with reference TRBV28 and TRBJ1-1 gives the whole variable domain DVKVTQSSRYLVKRTGEKVFLECVQDMDHENMFWYRQDPGLGLRLIYFSYDVKMKEKGDIPEGYSVSREKKERFSLILESASTNQTSMYLCASRTTGMNTEAFFGQGTRLTVV.

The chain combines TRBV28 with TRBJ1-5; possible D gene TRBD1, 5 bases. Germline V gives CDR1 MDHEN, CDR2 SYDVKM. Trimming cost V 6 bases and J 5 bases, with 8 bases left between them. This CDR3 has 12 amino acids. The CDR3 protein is CASRDRHQPQHF. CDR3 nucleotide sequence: TGTGCCAGCAGAGACAGACATCAGCCCCAGCATTTT.

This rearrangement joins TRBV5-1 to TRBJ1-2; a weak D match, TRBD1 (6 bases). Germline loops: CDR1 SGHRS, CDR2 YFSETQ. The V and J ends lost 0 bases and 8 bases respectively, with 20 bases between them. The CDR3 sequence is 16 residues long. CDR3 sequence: CASSLDIGLGGIGYTF. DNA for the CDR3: TGCGCCAGCAGCTTGGACATCGGATTAGGGGGTATCGGCTACACCTTC. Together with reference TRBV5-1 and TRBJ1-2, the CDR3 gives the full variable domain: KAGVTQTPRYLIKTRGQQVTLSCSPISGHRSVSWYQQTPGQGLQFLFEYFSETQRNKGNFPGRFSGRQFSNSRSEMNVSTLELGDSALYLCASSLDIGLGGIGYTFGSGTRLTVV.

The CDR3 coding sequence is TGTGCCAGTAGTATTTCCGGACAGGGGAGCTCCTACAATGAGCAGTTCTTC. Its translation is CASSISGQGSSYNEQFF. The chain uses TRBV19 and TRBJ2-1; 9 bases fit TRBD1. This CDR3 is 17 amino acids long. Germline lookup yields CDR1 LNHDA and CDR2 SQIVND (reference sequence). V dropped 3 bases and J dropped 0; count of bases not matched to a gene: 6.

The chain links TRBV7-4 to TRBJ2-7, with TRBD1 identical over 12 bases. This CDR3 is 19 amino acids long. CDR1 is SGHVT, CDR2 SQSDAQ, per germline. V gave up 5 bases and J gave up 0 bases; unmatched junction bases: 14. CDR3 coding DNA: TGTGCCAGCAGCCGACCGGGACAGGGGGCGCCGGAAAGCTCCTACGAGCAGTACTTC. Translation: CASSRPGQGAPESSYEQYF.

Here the CDR3 reads CASSQGQGSNEQYF. In nucleotides, the CDR3 is TGCGCCAGCAGCCAGGGACAGGGGTCCAACGAGCAGTACTTC. The genes are TRBV4-1 and TRBJ2-7; 10 bases map to TRBD1. Germline CDR1 reads MGHRA; CDR2 reads YSYEKL. CDR3 length: 14 amino acids. V gave up 3 bases and J gave up 5 bases; unmatched junction bases: 4.

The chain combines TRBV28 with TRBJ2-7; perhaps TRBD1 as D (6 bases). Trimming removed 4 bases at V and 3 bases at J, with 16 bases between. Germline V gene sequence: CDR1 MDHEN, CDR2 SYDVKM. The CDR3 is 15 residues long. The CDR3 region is CASSSWAGAHYEQYF. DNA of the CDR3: TGTGCCAGCAGTTCGTGGGCAGGGGCTCACTACGAGCAGTACTTC.

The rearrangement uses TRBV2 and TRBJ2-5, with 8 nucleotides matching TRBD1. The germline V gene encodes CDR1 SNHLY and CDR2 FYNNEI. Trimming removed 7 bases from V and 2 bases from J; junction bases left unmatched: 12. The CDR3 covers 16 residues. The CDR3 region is CASKVGQVSSQETQYF. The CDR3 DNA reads TGTGCCAGCAAGGTGGGACAGGTGTCATCACAAGAGACCCAGTACTTC.

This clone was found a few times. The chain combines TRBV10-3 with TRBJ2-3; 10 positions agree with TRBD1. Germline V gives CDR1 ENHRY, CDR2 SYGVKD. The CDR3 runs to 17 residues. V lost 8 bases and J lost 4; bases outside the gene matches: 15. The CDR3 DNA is TGTGCCATCGGTGGGAACCACCGGGACAGGGGATCAGATACGCAGTATTTT. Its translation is CAIGGNHRDRGSDTQYF.

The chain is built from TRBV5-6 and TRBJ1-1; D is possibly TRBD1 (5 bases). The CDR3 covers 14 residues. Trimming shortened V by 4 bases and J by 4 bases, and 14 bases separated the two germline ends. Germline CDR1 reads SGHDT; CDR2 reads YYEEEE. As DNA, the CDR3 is TGTGCCAGCAGCCGGGGGAGCCAGGGCACTGAAGCTTTCTTT. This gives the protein CASSRGSQGTEAFF.

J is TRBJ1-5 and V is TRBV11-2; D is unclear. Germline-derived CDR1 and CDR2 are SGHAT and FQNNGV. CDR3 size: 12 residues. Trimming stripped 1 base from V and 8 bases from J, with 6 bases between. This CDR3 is CASSLGAEPQHF. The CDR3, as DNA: TGTGCCAGCAGCTTAGGGGCAGAGCCCCAGCATTTT.

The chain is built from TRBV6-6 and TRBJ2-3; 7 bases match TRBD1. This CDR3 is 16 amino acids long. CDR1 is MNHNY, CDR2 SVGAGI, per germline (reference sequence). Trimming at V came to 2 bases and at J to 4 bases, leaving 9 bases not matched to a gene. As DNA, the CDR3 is TGTGCCAGCAGTTACCCTACAGGGGACGGGGCAGATACGCAGTATTTT. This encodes CASSYPTGDGADTQYF.

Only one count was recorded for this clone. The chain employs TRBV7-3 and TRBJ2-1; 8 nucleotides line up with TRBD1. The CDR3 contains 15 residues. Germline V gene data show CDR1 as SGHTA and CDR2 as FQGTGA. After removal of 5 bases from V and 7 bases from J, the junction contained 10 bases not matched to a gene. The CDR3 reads CASSPWQGAWNEQFF. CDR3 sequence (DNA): TGTGCCAGCAGCCCGTGGCAGGGGGCGTGGAATGAGCAGTTCTTC. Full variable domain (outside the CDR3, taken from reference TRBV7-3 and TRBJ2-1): GAGVSQTPSNKVTEKGKYVELRCDPISGHTALYWYRQSLGQGPEFLIYFQGTGAADDSGLPNDRFFAVRPEGSVSTLKIQRTERGDSAVYLCASSPWQGAWNEQFFGPGTRLTVL.

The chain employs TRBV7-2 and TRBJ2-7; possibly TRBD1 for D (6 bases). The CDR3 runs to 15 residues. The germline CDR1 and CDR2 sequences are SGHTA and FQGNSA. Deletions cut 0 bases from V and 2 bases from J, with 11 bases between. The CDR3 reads CASSLAGDRTYEQYF. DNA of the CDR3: TGTGCCAGCAGCTTAGCCGGAGACAGGACCTACGAGCAGTACTTC. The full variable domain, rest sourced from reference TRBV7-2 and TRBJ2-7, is GAGVSQSPSNKVTEKGKDVELRCDPISGHTALYWYRQSLGQGLEFLIYFQGNSAPDKSGLPSDRFSAERTGGSVSTLTIQRTQQEDSAVYLCASSLAGDRTYEQYFGPGTRLTVT.

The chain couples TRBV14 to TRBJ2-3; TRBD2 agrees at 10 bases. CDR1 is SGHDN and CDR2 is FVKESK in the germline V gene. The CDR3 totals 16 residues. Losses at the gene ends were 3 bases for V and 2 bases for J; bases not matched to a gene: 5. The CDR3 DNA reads TGTGCCAGCAGCCATGGACTAGCGGAATACACAGATACGCAGTATTTT. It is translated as CASSHGLAEYTDTQYF.

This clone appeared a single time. CDR3 residues: CASSQTGTSVYEQYF. CDR3 DNA: TGTGCCAGCAGCCAAACCGGGACTAGCGTGTACGAGCAGTACTTC. The V and J genes are TRBV7-3 and TRBJ2-7, with TRBD2 matching over 10 bases. CDR3 length: 15 amino acids. Germline lookup yields CDR1 SGHTA and CDR2 FQGTGA. V shed 5 bases and J 4 bases; nucleotides not matched to a gene: 8.

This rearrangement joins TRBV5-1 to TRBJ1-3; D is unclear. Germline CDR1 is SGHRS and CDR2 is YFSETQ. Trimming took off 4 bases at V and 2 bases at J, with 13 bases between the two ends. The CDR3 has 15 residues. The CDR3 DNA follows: TGCGCCAGCAGCCCGCGGTCAAGTACTGGAAACACCATATATTTT. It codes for CASSPRSSTGNTIYF.

CDR3: CASSEGSGREKLFF. CDR3 nucleotide sequence: TGTGCCAGCAGTGAAGGTAGCGGGCGCGAAAAACTGTTTTTT. The chain has TRBV6-5 and TRBJ1-4; no definite D call. The V and J ends lost 5 bases and 8 bases respectively, with 15 bases between them. CDR3 size: 14 residues. CDR1 is MNHEY and CDR2 is SVGAGI in the germline V gene.

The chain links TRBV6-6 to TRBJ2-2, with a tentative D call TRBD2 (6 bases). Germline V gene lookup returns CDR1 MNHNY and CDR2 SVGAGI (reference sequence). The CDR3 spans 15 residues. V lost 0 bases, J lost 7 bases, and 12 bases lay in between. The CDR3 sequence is CASSYSNGGVGELFF. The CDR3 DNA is TGTGCCAGCAGTTACTCGAACGGGGGAGTCGGGGAGCTGTTTTTT.

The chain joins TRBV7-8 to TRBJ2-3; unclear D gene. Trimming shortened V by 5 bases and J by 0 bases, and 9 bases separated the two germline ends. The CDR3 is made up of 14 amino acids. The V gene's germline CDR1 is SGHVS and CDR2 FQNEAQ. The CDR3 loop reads CASSPMTSTDTQYF. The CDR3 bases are TGTGCCAGCAGCCCGATGACTAGCACAGATACGCAGTATTTT. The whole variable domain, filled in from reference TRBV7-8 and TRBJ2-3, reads GAGVSQSPRYKVAKRGQDVALRCDPISGHVSLFWYQQALGQGPEFLTYFQNEAQLDKSGLPSDRFFAERPEGSVSTLKIQRTQQEDSAVYLCASSPMTSTDTQYFGPGTRLTVL.

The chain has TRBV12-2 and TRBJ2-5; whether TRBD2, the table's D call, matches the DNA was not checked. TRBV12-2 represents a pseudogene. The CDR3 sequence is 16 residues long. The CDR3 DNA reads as TGTGCAAGTCGCTTAAACGGGACTAGCGGGGAAGAGACCCAGTACTTC. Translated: CASRLNGTSGEETQYF.

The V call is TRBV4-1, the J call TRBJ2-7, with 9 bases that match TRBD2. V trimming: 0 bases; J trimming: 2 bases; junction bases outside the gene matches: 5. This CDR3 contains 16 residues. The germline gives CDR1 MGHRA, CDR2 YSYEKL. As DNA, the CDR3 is TGCGCCAGCAGCCAAGATAGGCTAGCGGGAACCTACGAGCAGTACTTC. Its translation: CASSQDRLAGTYEQYF.